The entry that follows covers one TCR beta chain sequence. The V and J ends lost 0 bases and 0 bases respectively, with 7 bases between them. The CDR3 extends over 14 amino acids. CDR1 is SGHTS, CDR2 YDEGEE, per germline. TCR beta chains were sequenced at survey level with immunoSEQ. Profiled with immunoSEQ multiplex PCR; TCRdb holds only in-frame clones, not every one. The table lists about 50,000 clones, about 92% of them singletons. The source is a man aged 40-50 years with rheumatoid arthritis. The chain uses TRBV5-8 and TRBJ2-7; D is ambiguous. Sequencing input: PBMCs. The DNA for the CDR3 is TGTGCCAGCAGCTTGGGCCAGAGCTCCTACGAGCAGTACTTC. This encodes CASSLGQSSYEQYF.